This T cell receptor (beta chain) appears in the sequencing data of a study of cytomegalovirus exposure and HLA in healthy donors. In the PCR, 60 Vbeta and 13 Jbeta primers were used. Data came from immunoSEQ multiplex PCR; TCRdb stores just in-frame clones and leaves some out. Its table lists about 210,000 clones. Looked up from germline, CDR1 is SNHLY and CDR2 is FYNNEI. Trimming cost V 6 bases and J 7 bases; bases outside gene matches: 15. This CDR3 is 16 amino acids long. Sequenced: PBMCs. The receptor was derived from a woman aged 25 to 39 in good health and CMV-seropositive. The chain uses TRBV2 and TRBJ2-3; 8 nucleotides match TRBD2. CDR3: CASRNSPAGGVHTQYF. DNA of the CDR3: TGTGCCAGCAGGAATAGCCCCGCGGGGGGTGTCCATACGCAGTATTTT.